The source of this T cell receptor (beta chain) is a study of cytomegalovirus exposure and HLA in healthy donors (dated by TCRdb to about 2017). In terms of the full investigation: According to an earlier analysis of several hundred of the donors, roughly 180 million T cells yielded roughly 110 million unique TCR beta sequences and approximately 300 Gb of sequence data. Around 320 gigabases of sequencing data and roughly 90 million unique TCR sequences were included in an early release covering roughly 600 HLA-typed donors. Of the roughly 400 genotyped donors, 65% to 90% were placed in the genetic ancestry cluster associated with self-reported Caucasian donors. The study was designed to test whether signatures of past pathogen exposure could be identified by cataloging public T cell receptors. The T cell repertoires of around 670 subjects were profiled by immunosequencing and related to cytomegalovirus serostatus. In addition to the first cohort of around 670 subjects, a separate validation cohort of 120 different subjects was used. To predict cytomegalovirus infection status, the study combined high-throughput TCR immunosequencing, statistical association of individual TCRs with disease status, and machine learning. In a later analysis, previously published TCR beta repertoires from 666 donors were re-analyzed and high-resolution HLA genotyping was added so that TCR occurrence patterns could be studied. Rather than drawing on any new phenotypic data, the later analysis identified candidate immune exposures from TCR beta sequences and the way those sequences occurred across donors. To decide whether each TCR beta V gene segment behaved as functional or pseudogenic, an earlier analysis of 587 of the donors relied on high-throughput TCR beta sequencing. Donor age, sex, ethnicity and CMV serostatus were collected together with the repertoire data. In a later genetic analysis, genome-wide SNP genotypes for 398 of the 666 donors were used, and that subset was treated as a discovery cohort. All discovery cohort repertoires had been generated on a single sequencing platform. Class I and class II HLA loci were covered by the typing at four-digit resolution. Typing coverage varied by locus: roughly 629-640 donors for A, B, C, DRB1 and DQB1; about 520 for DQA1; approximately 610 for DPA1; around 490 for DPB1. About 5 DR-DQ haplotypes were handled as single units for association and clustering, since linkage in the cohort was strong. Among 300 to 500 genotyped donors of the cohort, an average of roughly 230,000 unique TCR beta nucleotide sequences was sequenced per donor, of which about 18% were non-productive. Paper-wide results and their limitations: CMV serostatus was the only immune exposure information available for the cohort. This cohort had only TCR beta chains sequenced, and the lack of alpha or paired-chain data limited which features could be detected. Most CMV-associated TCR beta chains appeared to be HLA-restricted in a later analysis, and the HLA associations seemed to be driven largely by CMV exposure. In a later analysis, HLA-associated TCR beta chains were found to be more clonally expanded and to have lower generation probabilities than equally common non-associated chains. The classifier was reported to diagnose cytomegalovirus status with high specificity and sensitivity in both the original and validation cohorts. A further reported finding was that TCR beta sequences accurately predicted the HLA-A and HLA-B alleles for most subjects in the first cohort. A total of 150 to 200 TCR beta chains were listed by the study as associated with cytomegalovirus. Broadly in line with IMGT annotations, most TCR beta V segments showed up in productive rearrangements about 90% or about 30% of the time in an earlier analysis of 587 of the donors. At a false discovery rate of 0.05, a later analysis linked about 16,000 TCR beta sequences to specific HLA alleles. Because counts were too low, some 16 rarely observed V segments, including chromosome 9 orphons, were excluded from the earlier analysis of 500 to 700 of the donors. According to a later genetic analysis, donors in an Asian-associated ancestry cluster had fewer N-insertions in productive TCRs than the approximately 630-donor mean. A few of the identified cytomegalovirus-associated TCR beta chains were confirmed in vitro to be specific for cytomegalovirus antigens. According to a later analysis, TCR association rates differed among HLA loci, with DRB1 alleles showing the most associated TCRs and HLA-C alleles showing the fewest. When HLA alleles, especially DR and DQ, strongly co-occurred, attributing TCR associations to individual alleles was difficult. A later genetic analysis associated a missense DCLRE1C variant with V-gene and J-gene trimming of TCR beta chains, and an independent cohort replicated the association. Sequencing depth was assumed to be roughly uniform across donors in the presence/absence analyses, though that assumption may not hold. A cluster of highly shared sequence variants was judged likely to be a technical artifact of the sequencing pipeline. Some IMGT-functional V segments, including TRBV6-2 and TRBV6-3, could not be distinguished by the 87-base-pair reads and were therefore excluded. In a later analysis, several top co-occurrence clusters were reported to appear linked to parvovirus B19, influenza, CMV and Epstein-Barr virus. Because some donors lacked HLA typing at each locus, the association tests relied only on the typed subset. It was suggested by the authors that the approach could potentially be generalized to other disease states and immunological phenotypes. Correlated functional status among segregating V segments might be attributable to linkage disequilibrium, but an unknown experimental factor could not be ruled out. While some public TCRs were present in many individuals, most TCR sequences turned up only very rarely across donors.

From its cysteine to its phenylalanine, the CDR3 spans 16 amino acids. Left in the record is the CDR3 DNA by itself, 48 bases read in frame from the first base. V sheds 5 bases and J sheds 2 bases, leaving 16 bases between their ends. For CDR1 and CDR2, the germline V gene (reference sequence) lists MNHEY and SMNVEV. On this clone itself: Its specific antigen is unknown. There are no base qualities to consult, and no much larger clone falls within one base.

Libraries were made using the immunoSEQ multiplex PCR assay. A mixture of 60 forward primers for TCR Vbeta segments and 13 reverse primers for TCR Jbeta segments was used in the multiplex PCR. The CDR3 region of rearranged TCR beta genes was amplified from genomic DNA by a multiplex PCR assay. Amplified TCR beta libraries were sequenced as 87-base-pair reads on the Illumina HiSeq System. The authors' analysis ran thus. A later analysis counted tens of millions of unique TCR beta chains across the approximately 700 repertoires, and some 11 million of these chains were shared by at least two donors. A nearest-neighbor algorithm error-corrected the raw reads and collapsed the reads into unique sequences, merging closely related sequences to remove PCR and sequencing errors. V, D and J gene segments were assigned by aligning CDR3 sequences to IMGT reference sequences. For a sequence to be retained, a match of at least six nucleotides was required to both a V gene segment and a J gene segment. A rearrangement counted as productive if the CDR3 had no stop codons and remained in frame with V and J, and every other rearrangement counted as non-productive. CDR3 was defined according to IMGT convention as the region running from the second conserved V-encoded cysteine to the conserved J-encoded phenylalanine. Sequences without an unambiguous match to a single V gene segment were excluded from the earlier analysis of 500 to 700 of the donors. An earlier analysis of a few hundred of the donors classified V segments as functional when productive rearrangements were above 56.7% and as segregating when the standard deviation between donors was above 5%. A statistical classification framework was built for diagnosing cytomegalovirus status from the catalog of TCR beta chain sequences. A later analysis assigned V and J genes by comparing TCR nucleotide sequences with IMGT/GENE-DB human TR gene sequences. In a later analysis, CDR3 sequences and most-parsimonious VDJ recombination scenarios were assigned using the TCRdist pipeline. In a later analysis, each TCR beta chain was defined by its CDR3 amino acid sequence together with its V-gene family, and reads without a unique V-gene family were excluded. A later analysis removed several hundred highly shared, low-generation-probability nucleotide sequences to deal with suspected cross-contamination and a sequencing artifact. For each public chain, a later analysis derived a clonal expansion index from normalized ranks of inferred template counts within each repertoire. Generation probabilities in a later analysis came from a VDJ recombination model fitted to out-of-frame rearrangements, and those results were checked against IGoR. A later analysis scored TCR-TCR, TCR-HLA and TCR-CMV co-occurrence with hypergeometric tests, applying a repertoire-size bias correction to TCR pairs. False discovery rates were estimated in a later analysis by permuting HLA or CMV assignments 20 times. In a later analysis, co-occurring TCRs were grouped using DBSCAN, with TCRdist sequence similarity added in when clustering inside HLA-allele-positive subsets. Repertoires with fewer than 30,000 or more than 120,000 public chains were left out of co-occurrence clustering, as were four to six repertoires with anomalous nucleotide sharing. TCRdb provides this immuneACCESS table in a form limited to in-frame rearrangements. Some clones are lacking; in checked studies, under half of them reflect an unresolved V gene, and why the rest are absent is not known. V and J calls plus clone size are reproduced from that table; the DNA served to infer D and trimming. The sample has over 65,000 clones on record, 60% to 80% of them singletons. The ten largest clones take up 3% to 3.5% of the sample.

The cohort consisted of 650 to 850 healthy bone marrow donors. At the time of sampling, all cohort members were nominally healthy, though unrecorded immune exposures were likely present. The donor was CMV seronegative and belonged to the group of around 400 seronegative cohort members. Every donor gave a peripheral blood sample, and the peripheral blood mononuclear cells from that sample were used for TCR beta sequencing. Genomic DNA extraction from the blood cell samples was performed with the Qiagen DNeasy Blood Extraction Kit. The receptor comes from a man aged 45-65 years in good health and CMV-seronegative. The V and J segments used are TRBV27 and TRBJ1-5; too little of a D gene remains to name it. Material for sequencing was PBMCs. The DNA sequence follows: TGTGCCAGCAGTGTGATCCAGTCGAGGGGCAATCAGCCCCAGCATTTT. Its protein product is CASSVIQSRGNQPQHF.